This TCR beta chain emerged from a study of T-cell memory formation after mild COVID-19. Study information: Largely donor-specific TCR clusters were found.

Researchers used 5'RACE with constant-segment primers to make TCR alpha and TCR beta cDNA libraries that carry sample barcodes and UMIs. TCRdb recomputed calls from the 5' RACE reads with MiXCR, one row per CDR3 protein. The sample contains roughly 220,000 distinct CDR3 sequences, 9.5% to 10% of which appear only once. Study-wide points: Several responding clones turned up in pre-infection memory, indicating that cross-reactive memory may have taken part. Contracting CD4+ clones lay largely in CM and EM, with CD8+ ones residing in EMRA.

This CDR3 is 14 amino acids long. Trimming took 10 bases from V and 5 from J; bases not matched to a gene: 12. CDR1 and CDR2 (germline): MNHNY, SVGAGI (reference sequence). On this clonotype: What it binds is unknown.

The rearrangement uses TRBV6-6 and TRBJ2-5; 8 bases fit TRBD2. Sequencing used PBMCs or a T cell subset sorted from them (not recorded which). The clonotype was recovered from a man aged 18 to 29 who had mild COVID-19 (a few samples of this study predate the infection). Cell type and time point are not known. The DNA of the CDR3 is TGTGCCACCGCGGGACGGGAGGGTTTTGAGACCCAGTACTTC. The encoded protein is CATAGREGFETQYF.